The 32 T cell receptor beta chains below were found in one sample sequenced in a study of blood T cell repertoires in COVID-19. Produced via immunoSEQ multiplex PCR; TCRdb's table is partial and in-frame only. The sample lists about 320,000 clones; roughly 82% were seen once. The sequenced sample was peripheral blood. These receptors were obtained from a woman between 50 and 59 years old with acute or convalescent COVID-19.

V and J are TRBV29-1 and TRBJ2-2; possible D gene TRBD2, 7 bases. V dropped 7 bases and J dropped 5 bases, with 20 bases sitting between them. The CDR3 has 15 residues. Per germline, CDR1 SQVTM and CDR2 ANQGSEA. As DNA, the CDR3 is TGCAGCGCTTCTTCGGGCGGGGGCGGAACCGGGGAGCTGTTTTTT. It yields the protein CSASSGGGGTGELFF.

This sequence joins TRBV7-3 and TRBJ2-7; D might be TRBD2 (5 bases). Trimming pared 2 bases from V and 2 bases from J, leaving 16 bases between. CDR1 and CDR2 from the germline V gene are SGHTA and FQGTGA. CDR3 length equals 16 residues. CDR3 coding DNA: TGTGCCAGCAGCTTAGAAGCAGTGGGAGCTGCCTACGAGCAGTACTTC. Protein product: CASSLEAVGAAYEQYF.

In the case of this clone: Other DNA sequences in this specimen translate into the identical CDR3. The V call is TRBV24-1, the J call TRBJ1-5; 7 bases line up with TRBD1. The CDR3 sequence is 15 residues long. CDR1 and CDR2 (germline): KGHDR, SFDVKD. With V trimmed by 3 bases and J by 2 bases, 3 bases remained unmatched. DNA for the CDR3: TGTGCCACCAGTGATCCCGGACAGGGCAATCAGCCCCAGCATTTT. Protein: CATSDPGQGNQPQHF.

The chain is built from TRBV28 and TRBJ1-1; TRBD1 matches 8 bases. CDR1 and CDR2 from the germline V gene are MDHEN and SYDVKM. The V and J ends lost 6 bases and 6 bases, in that order; junction bases with no gene match: 9. The CDR3 extends over 14 amino acids. The CDR3 DNA follows: TGTGCCAGCAGCTCCCCAGGGGGCGCTCCTGAAGCTTTCTTT. Residues: CASSSPGGAPEAFF.

This clone was observed once. The V gene is TRBV28, the J gene TRBJ1-2; TRBD1 matches 7 bases. The CDR3 has 15 residues. Germline loops: CDR1 MDHEN, CDR2 SYDVKM. The ends lost 6 bases at V and 4 bases at J; junction bases unmatched: 11. CDR3 nucleotide sequence: TGTGCCAGCAGCCCCAGCAGGGGGGAGAGCTATGGCTACACCTTC. This translates into CASSPSRGESYGYTF.

The chain is built from TRBV5-4 and TRBJ2-7; D is possibly TRBD1 (6 bases). Trimming stripped 4 bases from V and 1 base from J, with 12 bases between. The CDR3 is 14 amino acids. Germline values: CDR1 SGHNT, CDR2 YYREEE (reference sequence). The DNA for the CDR3 is TGTGCCAGCAGCACTACAGGGAGATCCTACGAGCAGTACTTC. Encoded protein: CASSTTGRSYEQYF. The variable domain in full, with the rest retrieved from reference TRBV5-4 and TRBJ2-7, is ETGVTQSPTHLIKTRGQQVTLRCSSQSGHNTVSWYQQALGQGPQFIFQYYREEENGRGNFPPRFSGLQFPNYSSELNVNALELDDSALYLCASSTTGRSYEQYFGPGTRLTVT.

The chain recombines TRBV27 with TRBJ2-3; the D gene is possibly TRBD1 (6 bases). Trimming stripped 7 bases from V and 3 bases from J, with 11 bases between. The CDR3 has 13 residues. Germline V lookup: CDR1 MNHEY, CDR2 SMNVEV (reference sequence). CDR3 amino acids: CASKGQGTDTQYF. CDR3 nucleotides: TGTGCCAGCAAGGGACAAGGAACAGATACGCAGTATTTT.

The chain links TRBV6-2 or TRBV6-3 to TRBJ2-5; D may be TRBD2 (6 bases). Trimming shortened V by 2 bases and J by 5 bases, and 9 bases separated the two germline ends. Germline CDR1 and CDR2: MNHEY and SVGEGT. The CDR3 runs to 13 residues. DNA of the CDR3: TGTGCCAGCAGTTACGCGGGGATTGAGACCCAGTACTTC. Translated: CASSYAGIETQYF.

The V gene is TRBV6-1, the J gene TRBJ2-7; 8 bases fit TRBD1. Losses at the gene ends were 1 base for V and 2 bases for J; bases not matched to a gene: 4. Germline V CDR1 and CDR2: MNHNS, SASEGT. CDR3 length: 15 amino acids. Here the CDR3 DNA reads TGTGCCAGCAGTGAAGTCGGGACAGGCCCCTACGAGCAGTACTTC. Translating it yields CASSEVGTGPYEQYF.

CDR3 DNA: TGTGCCAGCAGCTTTCTAACCCGGGGAGACTATGGCTACACCTTC. Amino acids: CASSFLTRGDYGYTF. The chain links TRBV7-3 to TRBJ1-2; no reliable D call. The V and J ends lost 3 bases and 3 bases respectively, with 14 bases between them. CDR1 is SGHTA, CDR2 FQGTGA, per germline. The CDR3 is made up of 15 amino acids.

The chain joins TRBV3-1 (or the pseudogene TRBV3-2) to TRBJ1-1; 7 bases map to TRBD1. Germline assignment: CDR1 LGHDT and CDR2 YNNKEL (reference sequence). The CDR3 runs 14 residues. After removal of 3 bases from V and 0 bases from J, the junction contained 1 base not matched to a gene. The CDR3 spells CASSQGTVNTEAFF. The CDR3 bases are TGTGCCAGCAGCCAGGGGACAGTGAACACTGAAGCTTTCTTT.

This chain joins TRBV2 and TRBJ2-2, with 8 nucleotides matching TRBD2. Germline values: CDR1 SNHLY, CDR2 FYNNEI. The CDR3 runs 14 residues. Germline trimming cut 7 bases from V and 5 bases from J; bases unmatched to any gene: 6. CDR3 loop: CASTGLAQTGELFF. The DNA of the CDR3 is TGTGCCAGCACTGGACTAGCTCAGACCGGGGAGCTGTTTTTT. Full variable domain (missing parts from reference TRBV2 and TRBJ2-2): EPEVTQTPSHQVTQMGQEVILRCVPISNHLYFYWYRQILGQKVEFLVSFYNNEISEKSEIFDDQFSVERPDGSNFTLKIRSTKLEDSAMYFCASTGLAQTGELFFGEGSRLTVL.

The rearrangement links TRBV2 to TRBJ1-1; tentative D call: TRBD1 (5 bases). CDR3 length equals 13 residues. Deletions cut 2 bases from V and 8 bases from J, with 12 bases between. CDR1 is SNHLY and CDR2 is FYNNEI in the germline V gene. In nucleotides, the CDR3 is TGTGCCAGCAGTGAAAATCGACAGACCGAAGCTTTCTTT. This gives the protein CASSENRQTEAFF.

The chain employs TRBV2 and TRBJ2-7; 8 bases fit TRBD1. V was clipped by 4 bases and J by 4 bases; unmatched bases: 9. CDR1 is SNHLY and CDR2 is FYNNEI in the germline V gene. The length of the CDR3 is 15 residues. CDR3 nucleotide sequence: TGTGCCAGCAGTGGGCGGGCAGGGGGCCCTTACGAGCAGTACTTC. This encodes CASSGRAGGPYEQYF.

The CDR3 DNA sequence: TGTGCCAGCAGTTTACAGACAGGGGTTACTGAAGCTTTCTTT. Translation gives CASSLQTGVTEAFF. The chain couples TRBV27 to TRBJ1-1; TRBD1 aligns across 8 bases. The CDR3 is made up of 14 amino acids. The germline V gene has CDR1 MNHEY and CDR2 SMNVEV (reference sequence). The V segment lost 2 bases and the J segment 5 bases; nucleotides outside the gene matches: 4.

The gene calls are TRBV28 and TRBJ1-1, with D perhaps matching TRBD1 (5 bases). V was shortened by 11 bases and J by 0 bases, with 22 bases between the two germline ends. CDR3 length: 16 residues. Germline V CDR1 and CDR2: MDHEN, SYDVKM. CDR3 residues: CAAKSGGYFMNTEAFF. Here the CDR3 DNA reads TGTGCCGCAAAAAGCGGGGGTTACTTCATGAACACTGAAGCTTTCTTT.

The V gene is TRBV19, the J gene TRBJ2-2, with 8 bases that match TRBD2. The CDR3 covers 15 residues. CDR1 and CDR2 (germline): LNHDA, SQIVND (reference sequence). V trimming: 5 bases; J trimming: 6 bases; junction bases outside the gene matches: 8. CDR3 coding DNA: TGTGCCAGTAGTTCCCAAGAAGCGGGAGCCGGGGAGCTGTTTTTT. Residues: CASSSQEAGAGELFF.

The chain uses TRBV7-2 and TRBJ2-1; D possibly corresponds to TRBD2 (6 bases). The germline V gene has CDR1 SGHTA and CDR2 FQGNSA. CDR3 length: 15 amino acids. Trimming cost V 3 bases and J 0 bases, with 9 bases left between them. CDR3 in DNA: TGTGCCAGCAGCTTGGACGGGAGCTCCTACAATGAGCAGTTCTTC. This gives the protein CASSLDGSSYNEQFF.

Remarks on this clone: The junction shows a germline mismatch at one end, possibly a read error. The genes are TRBV7-3 and TRBJ2-7; 14 nucleotides agree with TRBD2. This CDR3 region has 16 residues. CDR1 is SGHTA, CDR2 FQGTGA, per germline. This CDR3 is CASSITGTSGGYEQYF. The CDR3 DNA follows: TGTGCCAGCAGCATAACCGGGACTAGCGGGGGCTACGAGCAGTACTTC.

This chain connects TRBV4-1 to TRBJ2-7, with 9 nucleotides matching TRBD1. Germline V lookup: CDR1 MGHRA, CDR2 YSYEKL. Trimming took 8 bases from V and 2 from J; bases not matched to a gene: 7. This CDR3 has 14 amino acids. The CDR3 coding sequence is TGCGCCAGCCGACCGGGACAGGGTGCCTACGAGCAGTACTTC. Protein sequence: CASRPGQGAYEQYF.

The chain carries TRBV7-2 and TRBJ2-7; 8 bases fit TRBD1. The trim removed 5 bases at V and 3 bases at J, leaving 9 bases unmatched. Germline values: CDR1 SGHTA, CDR2 FQGNSA. The length of the CDR3 is 15 residues. The CDR3 nucleotides read TGTGCCAGCAGCCCTCAGGGGACAGGTCTCTACGAGCAGTACTTC. Its protein product is CASSPQGTGLYEQYF.

This chain links TRBV4-2 with TRBJ2-7, with 11 bases aligning to TRBD2. The V gene end was trimmed by 8 bases and the J gene end by 5 bases; junction bases not matched to a gene: 8. CDR1 and CDR2 from the germline V gene are LGHNA and YNFKEQ. This CDR3 is 14 amino acids long. The CDR3 sequence is CASAPVAGGDEQYF. CDR3 nucleotides: TGTGCCAGCGCCCCGGTAGCGGGAGGGGACGAGCAGTACTTC.

The chain is built from TRBV9 and TRBJ2-1; 8 bases match TRBD2. This CDR3 spans 14 amino acids. The V gene's germline CDR1 is SGDLS and CDR2 YYNGEE. V dropped 1 base and J dropped 5; count of bases not matched to a gene: 2. In DNA form, the CDR3 reads TGTGCCAGCAGCGTAAGCGGGAGTGACAATGAGCAGTTCTTC. It is translated as CASSVSGSDNEQFF. The complete variable domain, with remaining parts taken from reference TRBV9 and TRBJ2-1, reads DSGVTQTPKHLITATGQRVTLRCSPRSGDLSVYWYQQSLDQGLQFLIQYYNGEERAKGNILERFSAQQFPDLHSELNLSSLELGDSALYFCASSVSGSDNEQFFGPGTRLTVL.

This chain joins TRBV28 and TRBJ2-5; 12 positions match TRBD1. Per germline, CDR1 MDHEN and CDR2 SYDVKM. J gave up 5 bases and V 2 bases, and 6 bases lay outside the gene matches. The CDR3 is 16 amino acids. CDR3: CASSLPGTGGLETQYF. The CDR3 DNA sequence: TGTGCCAGCAGTTTACCCGGGACAGGGGGCCTCGAGACCCAGTACTTC.

The chain employs TRBV7-2 and TRBJ2-3; D might be TRBD1 (6 bases). CDR3 length equals 14 residues. The germline V and J ends were trimmed by 5 bases and 4 bases, with 13 bases remaining between them. Germline V gene data show CDR1 as SGHTA and CDR2 as FQGNSA. As DNA, the CDR3 is TGTGCCAGCAGCCTTCAGACAGGCCCAGATACGCAGTATTTT. This sequence encodes CASSLQTGPDTQYF.

The chain has TRBV27 and TRBJ2-1; D gene unclear. Germline lookup yields CDR1 MNHEY and CDR2 SMNVEV (reference sequence). CDR3 length equals 15 residues. V shed 2 bases and J shed 0 bases, with 8 bases lying between them. The CDR3: CASSLKWSSYNEQFF. The CDR3 DNA reads TGTGCCAGCAGTTTAAAGTGGAGCTCCTACAATGAGCAGTTCTTC.

V and J are TRBV5-1 and TRBJ2-1; no reliable D call. Trimming shortened V by 1 base and J by 10 bases, and 12 bases separated the two germline ends. From germline, CDR1 is SGHRS and CDR2 YFSETQ. The length of the CDR3 is 13 residues. The CDR3 coding sequence is TGCGCCAGCAGCTTGATTGGTAGCCCAGAGCAGTTCTTC. It codes for CASSLIGSPEQFF. The complete variable domain, with remaining parts taken from reference TRBV5-1 and TRBJ2-1, reads KAGVTQTPRYLIKTRGQQVTLSCSPISGHRSVSWYQQTPGQGLQFLFEYFSETQRNKGNFPGRFSGRQFSNSRSEMNVSTLELGDSALYLCASSLIGSPEQFFGPGTRLTVL.

The chain couples TRBV28 to TRBJ2-6, with D possibly TRBD2 on 5 matching bases. CDR3 length equals 14 residues. Per the germline V gene, CDR1 is MDHEN and CDR2 is SYDVKM. Trimming removed 10 bases at V and 1 base at J, with 11 bases between. This CDR3 reads CATREGSGANVLTF. The CDR3 bases are TGTGCCACCCGGGAAGGGTCTGGGGCCAACGTCCTGACTTTC.

The chain recombines TRBV2 with TRBJ1-1; 8 positions agree with TRBD1. Germline V lookup: CDR1 SNHLY, CDR2 FYNNEI. The V gene end was trimmed by 8 bases and the J gene end by 7 bases; junction bases not matched to a gene: 15. The CDR3 length is 15 residues. The chain's CDR3 is CASRPNRGGPDEAFF. CDR3 nucleotides: TGTGCCAGCCGCCCCAACAGGGGGGGACCAGATGAAGCTTTCTTT.

This chain connects TRBV4-2 to TRBJ2-3, with TRBD2 matching over 12 bases. V shed 1 base and J 5 bases; nucleotides not matched to a gene: 7. CDR3 size: 17 residues. CDR1 is LGHNA and CDR2 is YNFKEQ in the germline V gene. CDR3 loop: CASSQAVTSGRGDTQYF. For the CDR3, the DNA is TGTGCCAGCAGCCAAGCCGTGACTAGCGGGAGAGGAGATACGCAGTATTTT.

The chain joins TRBV27 to TRBJ2-1; 8 bases align to TRBD2. Germline V gene lookup returns CDR1 MNHEY and CDR2 SMNVEV (reference sequence). The ends lost 4 bases at V and 8 bases at J; junction bases unmatched: 13. The CDR3 sequence is 16 residues long. The CDR3 loop is CASSSHPSGSGDEQFF. CDR3 bases: TGTGCCAGCAGTTCTCACCCCAGCGGGAGTGGCGATGAGCAGTTCTTC.

The rearrangement joins TRBV9 to TRBJ2-7; TRBD1 aligns across 9 bases. This CDR3 has 13 residues. Per the germline V gene, CDR1 is SGDLS and CDR2 is YYNGEE. With V trimmed by 7 bases and J by 3 bases, 5 bases remained unmatched. Here the CDR3 reads CASGGTGFYEQYF. DNA of the CDR3: TGTGCCAGCGGGGGGACAGGGTTCTACGAGCAGTACTTC. Full variable domain (outside the CDR3, taken from reference TRBV9 and TRBJ2-7): DSGVTQTPKHLITATGQRVTLRCSPRSGDLSVYWYQQSLDQGLQFLIQYYNGEERAKGNILERFSAQQFPDLHSELNLSSLELGDSALYFCASGGTGFYEQYFGPGTRLTVT.